The 20 T cell receptor beta chains reported below all come from one sample, sequenced in a study of blood T cell repertoires in COVID-19. TCRdb's copy holds only in-frame clones and misses some; the assay was immunoSEQ multiplex PCR. The sample yields 100,000 to 150,000 clones, approximately 87% seen once. Sequences were obtained from peripheral blood. The receptor set was obtained from a man in his sixties or seventies with active COVID-19.

The rearrangement uses TRBV6-2 or TRBV6-3 and TRBJ2-1; 10 bases fit TRBD2. Germline V lookup: CDR1 MNHEY, CDR2 SVGEGT. Trimming took 2 bases from V and 8 from J; bases not matched to a gene: 15. This CDR3 spans 18 amino acids. CDR3 in DNA: TGTGCCAGCAGTTACGAACTAGCGGGACCATATAGACCCGATGAGCAGTTCTTC. Its protein is CASSYELAGPYRPDEQFF.

A few counts support this clone. The chain employs TRBV27 and TRBJ1-2, with D possibly being TRBD1 (6 bases). The CDR3 extends over 15 amino acids. The germline gives CDR1 MNHEY, CDR2 SMNVEV (reference sequence). V lost 0 bases, J lost 4 bases, and 12 bases lay in between. The CDR3 protein is CASSLSRGAVYGYTF. CDR3 DNA: TGTGCCAGCAGTTTATCCCGGGGGGCTGTCTATGGCTACACCTTC.

The chain uses TRBV11-2 and TRBJ1-1; 8 bases are shared with TRBD1. Germline trimming cut 5 bases from V and 5 bases from J; bases unmatched to any gene: 7. Germline CDR1 reads SGHAT; CDR2 reads FQNNGV. The CDR3 runs to 14 residues. The CDR3 loop is CASSLRGRSTEAFF. The CDR3 DNA reads as TGTGCCAGCAGCCTCAGGGGGCGCAGTACTGAAGCTTTCTTT. Based on the CDR3 plus reference TRBV11-2 and TRBJ1-1, the full variable domain is EAGVAQSPRYKIIEKRQSVAFWCNPISGHATLYWYQQILGQGPKLLIQFQNNGVVDDSQLPKDRFSAERLKGVDSTLKIQPAKLEDSAVYLCASSLRGRSTEAFFGQGTRLTVV.

This clone was recorded once. The chain combines TRBV23-1 with TRBJ2-7, with 8 nucleotides matching TRBD1. TRBV23-1 is recorded as an ORF, its role being uncertain. This CDR3 is 16 amino acids long. V was clipped by 6 bases and J by 4 bases; unmatched bases: 14. CDR3 in DNA: TGCGCCAGCAGGCCCTCACGGGCAGGGGGCAAATACGAGCAGTACTTC. It is translated as CASRPSRAGGKYEQYF.

The genes are TRBV18 and TRBJ1-1; 8 positions agree with TRBD1. The germline gives CDR1 KGHSH, CDR2 LQKENI. This CDR3 is built from 17 residues. Trimming removed 3 bases from V and 4 bases from J; junction bases left unmatched: 13. The CDR3 here is CASSPRPGGMEATEAFF. Here the CDR3 DNA reads TGTGCCAGCTCACCCAGGCCAGGGGGCATGGAGGCCACTGAAGCTTTCTTT.

The chain carries TRBV6-5 and TRBJ2-7, with D possibly being TRBD2 (5 bases). Germline CDR1 is MNHEY and CDR2 is SVGAGI. The CDR3 spans 13 residues. Trimming pared 6 bases from V and 2 bases from J, leaving 11 bases between. The CDR3, as DNA: TGTGCCAGCAGCAGACTCGGGACCTACGAGCAGTACTTC. It is translated as CASSRLGTYEQYF.

This clone was seen a single time. This chain joins TRBV9 and TRBJ2-7; the D gene is possibly TRBD2 (6 bases). Trimming left V 10 bases short and J 4 bases short, with 15 bases between. Germline V gives CDR1 SGDLS, CDR2 YYNGEE. This CDR3 has 12 residues. This CDR3 reads CALWRGPYEQYF. In DNA form, the CDR3 reads TGTGCCTTATGGAGGGGACCGTACGAGCAGTACTTC.

The rearrangement joins TRBV29-1 to TRBJ2-1, with D uncertain. This CDR3 comprises 14 residues. Germline loops: CDR1 SQVTM, CDR2 ANQGSEA. V lost 3 bases to trimming and J lost 3 bases, with 12 bases between them. The CDR3 region has the DNA TGCAGCGTTGAGCGTGTTGGTATCTACAATGAGCAGTTCTTC. Residues: CSVERVGIYNEQFF.

The chain carries TRBV5-1 and TRBJ2-1; maybe TRBD1 (6 bases). The CDR3 is 14 amino acids. Looked up from germline, CDR1 is SGHRS and CDR2 is YFSETQ. Trimming cost V 4 bases and J 8 bases, with 16 bases left between them. CDR3 loop: CASSPQGVGYEQFF. The CDR3, as DNA: TGCGCCAGCAGCCCACAGGGAGTAGGTTATGAGCAGTTCTTC.

This clone was seen once. The J gene is TRBJ1-5, the V gene TRBV28; 9 nucleotides line up with TRBD1. Trimming removed 6 bases from V and 6 bases from J; junction bases left unmatched: 12. The CDR3 sequence is 16 residues long. Germline lookup yields CDR1 MDHEN and CDR2 SYDVKM. CDR3: CASSSLRRQGGQPQHF. The CDR3 DNA follows: TGTGCCAGCAGCTCTCTACGACGACAGGGGGGTCAGCCCCAGCATTTT.

This chain joins TRBV5-1 and TRBJ2-7, with D possibly matching TRBD1 (6 bases). CDR3 length equals 12 residues. V was cut by 4 bases and J by 5 bases, with 10 bases left in between. CDR1 is SGHRS, CDR2 YFSETQ, per germline. In DNA form, the CDR3 reads TGCGCCAGCAGCGAACAGGGTAACGAGCAGTACTTC. This sequence encodes CASSEQGNEQYF.

The CDR3 is CSASPASGLYNEQFF. CDR3 DNA sequence: TGCAGTGCTAGTCCGGCTAGCGGACTCTACAATGAGCAGTTCTTC. The rearrangement links TRBV20-1 to TRBJ2-1; TRBD2 matches 7 bases. The trim removed 3 bases at V and 3 bases at J, leaving 8 bases unmatched. Germline loops: CDR1 DFQATT, CDR2 SNEGSKA (reference sequence). The CDR3 has 15 residues.

V is TRBV6-6 and J is TRBJ2-2; 9 bases map to TRBD1. J gave up 4 bases and V 5 bases, and 8 bases lay outside the gene matches. The length of the CDR3 is 16 residues. Germline V CDR1 and CDR2: MNHNY, SVGAGI (reference sequence). CDR3 in amino acids: CASSLGTGRSTGELFF. The CDR3 region has the DNA TGTGCCAGCAGTCTCGGGACAGGGAGGAGCACCGGGGAGCTGTTTTTT.

The chain couples TRBV7-2 to TRBJ2-1, with 10 bases matching TRBD2. The germline V gene encodes CDR1 SGHTA and CDR2 FQGNSA. This CDR3 is 18 amino acids long. The ends lost 2 bases at V and 4 bases at J; junction bases unmatched: 11. This CDR3 is CASSLRRPSGSRYNEQFF. The CDR3 region has the DNA TGTGCCAGCAGCTTACGACGTCCTAGCGGGAGTCGGTACAATGAGCAGTTCTTC.

This clone was detected only once. This sequence joins TRBV10-1 and TRBJ2-1, with 11 bases identical to TRBD2. V lost 4 bases, J lost 8 bases, and 4 bases stayed unmatched. Germline CDR1 WNHNN, CDR2 SYGVQD (reference sequence). CDR3 length: 14 amino acids. This CDR3 reads CASSGLAGIDEQFF. The DNA of the CDR3 is TGCGCCAGCAGTGGACTAGCGGGAATCGATGAGCAGTTCTTC.

The chain uses TRBV6-5 and TRBJ1-5, with 7 nucleotides matching TRBD1. CDR3 length equals 14 residues. Trimming took 6 bases from V and 4 from J; bases not matched to a gene: 6. Germline V CDR1 and CDR2: MNHEY, SVGAGI. The CDR3, as DNA: TGTGCCAGCAGGGAGACAGGGAGTAATCAGCCCCAGCATTTT. It yields the protein CASRETGSNQPQHF.

The chain joins TRBV6-1 to TRBJ2-7, with 13 bases aligning to TRBD2. CDR3 length equals 15 residues. CDR1 and CDR2 (germline): MNHNS, SASEGT. J was trimmed by 1 base and V by 3 bases; bases with no gene match: 0. The CDR3 is CASSEGLAGSYEQYF. The CDR3 nucleotides read TGTGCCAGCAGTGAGGGACTAGCGGGGTCCTACGAGCAGTACTTC.

In DNA form, the CDR3 reads TGTGCCAGCAGCCTCTCGCTGAGGACAGGGCAAAATTCACCCCTCCACTTT. Its translation: CASSLSLRTGQNSPLHF. The V gene is TRBV28, the J gene TRBJ1-6; 8 bases map to TRBD1. Trimming removed 6 bases from V and 7 bases from J; junction bases left unmatched: 14. CDR1 MDHEN and CDR2 SYDVKM come from the germline V gene. This CDR3 contains 17 residues.

The chain is built from TRBV19 and TRBJ2-1; 9 bases agree with TRBD1. The germline V gene has CDR1 LNHDA and CDR2 SQIVND (reference sequence). The CDR3 is 17 residues long. V trimming: 6 bases; J trimming: 5 bases; junction bases outside the gene matches: 14. The chain's CDR3 is CASRPHPDRGGHNEQFF. CDR3 coding DNA: TGTGCCAGTAGACCCCACCCCGACAGGGGGGGACACAATGAGCAGTTCTTC. The complete variable domain, with remaining parts taken from reference TRBV19 and TRBJ2-1, reads DGGITQSPKYLFRKEGQNVTLSCEQNLNHDAMYWYRQDPGQGLRLIYYSQIVNDFQKGDIAEGYSVSREKKESFPLTVTSAQKNPTAFYLCASRPHPDRGGHNEQFFGPGTRLTVL.

The J gene is TRBJ2-2, the V gene TRBV9; 14 bases map to TRBD2. The CDR3 has 19 residues. J was trimmed by 4 bases and V by 0 bases; bases with no gene match: 8. Per the germline V gene, CDR1 is SGDLS and CDR2 is YYNGEE. DNA of the CDR3: TGTGCCAGCAGCGTAGATTCCGGGACTAGCGGGAGACGCACCGGGGAGCTGTTTTTT. This translates into CASSVDSGTSGRRTGELFF.